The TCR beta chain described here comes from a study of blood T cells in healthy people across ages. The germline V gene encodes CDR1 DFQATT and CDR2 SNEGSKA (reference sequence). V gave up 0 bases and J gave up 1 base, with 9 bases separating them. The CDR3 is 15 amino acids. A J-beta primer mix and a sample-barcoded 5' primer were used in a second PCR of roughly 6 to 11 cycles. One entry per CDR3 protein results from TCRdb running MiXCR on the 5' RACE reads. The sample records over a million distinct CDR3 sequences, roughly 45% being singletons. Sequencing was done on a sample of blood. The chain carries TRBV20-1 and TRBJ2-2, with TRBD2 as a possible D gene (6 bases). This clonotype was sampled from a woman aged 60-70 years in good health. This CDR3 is CSARDPGGNTGELFF. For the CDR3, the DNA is TGCAGTGCTAGAGATCCCGGGGGGAACACCGGGGAGCTGTTTTTT.